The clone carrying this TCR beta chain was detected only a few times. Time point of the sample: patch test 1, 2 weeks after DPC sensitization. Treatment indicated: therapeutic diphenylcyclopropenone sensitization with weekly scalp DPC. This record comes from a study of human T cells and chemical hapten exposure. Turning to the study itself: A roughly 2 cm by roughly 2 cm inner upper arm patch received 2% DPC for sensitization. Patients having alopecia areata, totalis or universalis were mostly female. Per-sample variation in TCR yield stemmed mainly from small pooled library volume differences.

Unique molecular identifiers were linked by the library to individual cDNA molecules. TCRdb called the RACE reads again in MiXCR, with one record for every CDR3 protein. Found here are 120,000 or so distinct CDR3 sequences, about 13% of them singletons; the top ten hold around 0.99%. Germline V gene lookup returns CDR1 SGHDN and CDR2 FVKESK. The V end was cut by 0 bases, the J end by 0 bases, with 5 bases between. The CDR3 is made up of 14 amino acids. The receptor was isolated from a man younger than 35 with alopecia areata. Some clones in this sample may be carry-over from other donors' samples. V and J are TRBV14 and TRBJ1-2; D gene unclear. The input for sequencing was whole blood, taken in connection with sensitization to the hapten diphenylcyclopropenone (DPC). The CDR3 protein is CASSQDQSNYGYTF. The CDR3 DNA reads TGTGCCAGCAGCCAAGACCAGTCTAACTATGGCTACACCTTC.